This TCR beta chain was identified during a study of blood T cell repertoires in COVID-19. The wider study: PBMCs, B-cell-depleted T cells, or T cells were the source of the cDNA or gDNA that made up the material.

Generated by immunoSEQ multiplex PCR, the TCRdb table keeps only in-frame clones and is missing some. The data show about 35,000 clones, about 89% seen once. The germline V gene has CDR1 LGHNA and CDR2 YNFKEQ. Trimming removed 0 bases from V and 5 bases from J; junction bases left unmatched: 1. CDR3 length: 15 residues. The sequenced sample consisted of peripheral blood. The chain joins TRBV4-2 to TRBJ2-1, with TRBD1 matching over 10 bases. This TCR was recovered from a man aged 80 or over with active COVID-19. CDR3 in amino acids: CASSQDGTGDNEQFF. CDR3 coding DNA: TGTGCCAGCAGCCAAGATGGGACAGGGGACAATGAGCAGTTCTTC.